This paragraph covers one T cell receptor (beta chain) sequence. The data derive from a study of cytotoxic CD8 clonotypes in ibrutinib-treated CLL. Clones were read by immunoSEQ multiplex PCR, and TCRdb kept only the in-frame ones, dropping some. The repertoire holds hundreds of thousands of clones, with 79% as singletons. V lost 6 bases and J 2 bases, leaving 7 bases between the germline ends. Germline loops: CDR1 KGHSH, CDR2 LQKENI. The CDR3 sequence is 12 residues long. The receptor comes from a human donor with chronic lymphocytic leukemia. This chain uses TRBV18 with TRBJ1-1; D gene uncertain. Specimen: PBMCs, collected after 12 months of ibrutinib treatment. The CDR3 reads CASSDLNTEAFF. For the CDR3, the DNA is TGTGCCAGCTCCGATTTAAACACTGAAGCTTTCTTT.